This entry lists 28 T cell receptor beta chains sequenced from one sample in a study of cytomegalovirus exposure and HLA in healthy donors (dated by TCRdb to 2016 to 2017). Receptor amplification or capture employed the immunoSEQ multiplex PCR assay. TCRdb carries this immuneACCESS record with in-frame sequences only. Its versions omit some clonotypes, under half of them owing to an unresolved V gene in the studies checked, with the rest unexplained. The sample data list approximately 60,000 clones, and roughly 94% of these were observed just once. 7% of the sample is in the top ten clones. The sequencing input was PBMCs. The receptor set was obtained from a woman younger than 35 in good health and CMV-seropositive.

The V and J genes are TRBV4-1 and TRBJ2-2; 7 nucleotides match TRBD2. Germline CDR1 is MGHRA and CDR2 is YSYEKL. The CDR3 is 14 amino acids. V lost 1 base and J lost 11; bases outside the gene matches: 7. The CDR3 is CASSQGEGRGELFF. CDR3 sequence (DNA): TGCGCCAGCAGCCAAGGGGAGGGGAGAGGAGAGCTGTTTTTT.

The chain combines TRBV29-1 with TRBJ1-2; 7 bases are shared with TRBD1. The CDR3 length is 12 residues. Trimming removed 6 bases from V and 8 bases from J; junction bases left unmatched: 9. CDR1 is SQVTM, CDR2 ANQGSEA, per germline. The CDR3 reads CSVGDSLNGYTF. CDR3 sequence (DNA): TGCAGCGTGGGGGACAGCTTGAACGGCTACACCTTC.

The CDR3 DNA sequence: TGTGCCAGCAGCCCGTCCCGGGGAGGGCCCCACGAGCAGTACTTC. Its protein is CASSPSRGGPHEQYF. The chain combines TRBV14 with TRBJ2-7; 7 bases align to TRBD2. The CDR3 consists of 15 residues. V was clipped by 4 bases and J by 5 bases; unmatched bases: 11. Germline assignment: CDR1 SGHDN and CDR2 FVKESK.

The V gene is TRBV11-2, the J gene TRBJ2-3; TRBD1 aligns across 9 bases. This CDR3 is built from 15 residues. V shed 4 bases and J 3 bases; nucleotides not matched to a gene: 5. Per germline, CDR1 SGHAT and CDR2 FQNNGV. Here the CDR3 reads CASSSRDRDTDTQYF. CDR3 in DNA: TGTGCCAGCAGCTCCCGGGACAGGGATACAGATACGCAGTATTTT.

This chain links TRBV29-1 with TRBJ1-2, with D tentatively TRBD1 (5 bases). CDR1 SQVTM and CDR2 ANQGSEA come from the germline V gene. Trimming pared 7 bases from V and 5 bases from J, leaving 17 bases between. This CDR3 contains 13 residues. The CDR3 nucleotides are TGCAGCGGGGGGGGAGACAGTTCGTATGGCTACACCTTC. This gives the protein CSGGGDSSYGYTF. Based on the CDR3 plus reference TRBV29-1 and TRBJ1-2, the full variable domain is SAVISQKPSRDICQRGTSLTIQCQVDSQVTMMFWYRQQPGQSLTLIATANQGSEATYESGFVIDKFPISRPNLTFSTLTVSNMSPEDSSIYLCSGGGDSSYGYTFGSGTRLTVV.

The rearrangement links TRBV11-2 to TRBJ1-4; 7 bases are a match to TRBD1. Germline CDR1 is SGHAT and CDR2 is FQNNGV. This CDR3 is 15 amino acids long. V shed 5 bases and J 6 bases; nucleotides not matched to a gene: 9. CDR3 in amino acids: CASSLRQGDDEKLFF. For the CDR3, the DNA is TGTGCCAGCAGCCTCCGACAGGGCGATGATGAAAAACTGTTTTTT.

This chain's CDR3 is CASSREDRGDYGYTF. The DNA of the CDR3 is TGTGCCAGCAGCAGAGAGGACAGGGGCGACTATGGCTACACCTTC. V usage is TRBV5-4 and J usage is TRBJ1-2; 9 bases align to TRBD1. The CDR3 is 15 amino acids. After removal of 4 bases from V and 3 bases from J, the junction contained 7 bases not matched to a gene. The V gene's germline CDR1 is SGHNT and CDR2 YYREEE (reference sequence).

V is TRBV6-1 and J is TRBJ1-2; 8 bases fit TRBD1. The V and J ends lost 8 bases and 4 bases, in that order; junction bases with no gene match: 3. The CDR3 spans 12 residues. Germline V gives CDR1 MNHNS, CDR2 SASEGT. The CDR3 region is CASSGGGYGYTF. CDR3 nucleotide sequence: TGTGCCAGCTCAGGGGGCGGCTATGGCTACACCTTC.

The CDR3 spells CASSPGGTGSYEQYF. CDR3 bases: TGTGCCAGTAGTCCTGGCGGGACAGGGTCCTACGAGCAGTACTTC. The V call is TRBV19, the J call TRBJ2-7; 9 bases are shared with TRBD1. Germline V gene lookup returns CDR1 LNHDA and CDR2 SQIVND (reference sequence). The V gene end was trimmed by 5 bases and the J gene end by 1 base; junction bases not matched to a gene: 6. The CDR3 has 15 amino acids.

V gene TRBV6-6 combines with J gene TRBJ2-1; D call uncertain. V lost 0 bases and J 5 bases, leaving 8 bases between the germline ends. CDR3 length equals 14 residues. Germline V gene lookup returns CDR1 MNHNY and CDR2 SVGAGI (reference sequence). The CDR3: CASSYSRPDNEQFF. The DNA of the CDR3 is TGTGCCAGCAGTTACTCGAGGCCCGACAATGAGCAGTTCTTC.

As DNA, the CDR3 is TGTGCCAGCAGCGTATTTATGGGGACTAGCGTGGCAGATACGCAGTATTTT. This gives the protein CASSVFMGTSVADTQYF. This chain connects TRBV9 to TRBJ2-3, with TRBD2 matching over 10 bases. The CDR3 spans 17 residues. V lost 1 base, J lost 4 bases, and 9 bases stayed unmatched. Germline V lookup: CDR1 SGDLS, CDR2 YYNGEE. Variable domain in full (rest from reference TRBV9 and TRBJ2-3): DSGVTQTPKHLITATGQRVTLRCSPRSGDLSVYWYQQSLDQGLQFLIQYYNGEERAKGNILERFSAQQFPDLHSELNLSSLELGDSALYFCASSVFMGTSVADTQYFGPGTRLTVL.

The chain has TRBV6-1 and TRBJ2-7, with 7 positions matching TRBD1. With V trimmed by 4 bases and J by 3 bases, 3 bases remained unmatched. The germline V gene has CDR1 MNHNS and CDR2 SASEGT. This CDR3 region has 13 residues. The CDR3 DNA sequence: TGTGCCAGCAGTGTACGACAGGGCTACGAGCAGTACTTC. Encoded protein: CASSVRQGYEQYF.

The CDR3 sequence is CASSVTGNNQPQHF. Here the CDR3 DNA reads TGTGCCAGTAGTGTGACAGGTAACAATCAGCCCCAGCATTTT. The rearrangement uses TRBV19 and TRBJ1-5; possible D gene TRBD1, 6 bases. Germline lookup yields CDR1 LNHDA and CDR2 SQIVND (reference sequence). Trimming took 5 bases from V and 3 from J, leaving 11 bases between them. The CDR3 covers 14 residues.

The gene calls are TRBV4-1 and TRBJ1-3, with 8 positions matching TRBD1. This CDR3 is built from 14 residues. The V gene's germline CDR1 is MGHRA and CDR2 YSYEKL. Losses at the gene ends were 7 bases for V and 0 bases for J; bases not matched to a gene: 2. The CDR3 loop is CASTGGSSGNTIYF. As DNA, the CDR3 is TGCGCCAGCACAGGGGGCAGCTCTGGAAACACCATATATTTT.

The CDR3 protein is CASSFWSSQTQYF. In nucleotides, the CDR3 is TGTGCCAGCAGTTTTTGGTCGAGTCAGACCCAGTACTTC. V gene TRBV27 combines with J gene TRBJ2-5, with D unclear. V was shortened by 3 bases and J by 6 bases, with 11 bases between the two germline ends. The CDR3 is 13 amino acids. Germline V lookup: CDR1 MNHEY, CDR2 SMNVEV (reference sequence).

V usage is TRBV2 and J usage is TRBJ2-3; 7 bases are shared with TRBD1. The CDR3 totals 15 residues. The germline V gene encodes CDR1 SNHLY and CDR2 FYNNEI. V was pared by 2 bases and J by 2 bases, with 4 bases of the junction left unmatched. The CDR3 sequence: CASSEMGQPTDTQYF. As DNA, the CDR3 is TGTGCCAGCAGTGAAATGGGACAGCCCACAGATACGCAGTATTTT. Looking up the rest from reference TRBV2 and TRBJ2-3 gives the full variable domain: EPEVTQTPSHQVTQMGQEVILRCVPISNHLYFYWYRQILGQKVEFLVSFYNNEISEKSEIFDDQFSVERPDGSNFTLKIRSTKLEDSAMYFCASSEMGQPTDTQYFGPGTRLTVL.

The V gene is TRBV5-8, the J gene TRBJ1-6, with D uncertain. CDR3 size: 12 residues. Trimming pared 2 bases from V and 9 bases from J, leaving 6 bases between. The germline CDR1 and CDR2 sequences are SGHTS and YDEGEE. CDR3 amino acids: CASSLLASPLHF. The CDR3 DNA sequence: TGTGCCAGCAGCTTACTAGCTTCACCCCTCCACTTT.

The chain links TRBV28 to TRBJ1-5; TRBD1 is a possible D gene (5 bases). The CDR3 has 15 residues. Trimming removed 3 bases at V and 5 bases at J, with 14 bases between. Looked up from germline, CDR1 is MDHEN and CDR2 is SYDVKM. The chain's CDR3 is CASSFLRGGHQPQHF. CDR3 DNA sequence: TGTGCCAGCAGTTTTCTAAGGGGAGGTCATCAGCCCCAGCATTTT.

The chain combines TRBV28 with TRBJ2-1; 11 nucleotides align to TRBD2. The CDR3 loop spans 16 amino acids. V was pared by 6 bases and J by 7 bases, with 11 bases of the junction left unmatched. Germline CDR1 reads MDHEN; CDR2 reads SYDVKM. The DNA of the CDR3 is TGTGCCAGCAGCCTATCTAGCGGGGGGAGATGGAATGAGCAGTTCTTC. This encodes CASSLSSGGRWNEQFF.

The chain links TRBV5-1 to TRBJ2-5; maybe TRBD1 (7 bases). The germline V gene has CDR1 SGHRS and CDR2 YFSETQ. The CDR3 is 13 residues long. Trimming took 4 bases from V and 5 from J, leaving 12 bases between them. CDR3 nucleotides: TGCGCCAGCAGCACACAGGGGAGGGAGACCCAGTACTTC. It encodes CASSTQGRETQYF.

CDR3 loop: CASIVDSSNTEAFF. In nucleotides, the CDR3 is TGTGCCAGCATCGTAGACAGCTCGAACACTGAAGCTTTCTTT. The J gene is TRBJ1-1, the V gene TRBV6-1, with a tentative D call TRBD1 (5 bases). Trimming took 7 bases from V and 1 from J, leaving 13 bases between them. The germline gives CDR1 MNHNS, CDR2 SASEGT. The CDR3 totals 14 residues.

The table lists this clone with a count of one. The gene calls are TRBV28 and TRBJ1-3; tentative D call: TRBD1 (6 bases). The CDR3 has 16 amino acids. Deletions cut 0 bases from V and 4 bases from J, with 13 bases between. The V gene's germline CDR1 is MDHEN and CDR2 SYDVKM. The CDR3 sequence is CASSLWGALRGNTIYF. In DNA, the CDR3 is TGTGCCAGCAGTTTATGGGGGGCCCTCAGAGGAAACACCATATATTTT.

V and J are TRBV7-3 and TRBJ2-3; 10 nucleotides agree with TRBD1. V lost 6 bases and J lost 8; bases outside the gene matches: 11. Germline V gene sequence: CDR1 SGHTA, CDR2 FQGTGA. This CDR3 comprises 15 residues. CDR3 in amino acids: CASSNNRDRGGTQYF. The DNA of the CDR3 is TGTGCCAGCAGTAATAACCGGGACAGGGGAGGTACGCAGTATTTT.

The chain carries TRBV18 and TRBJ2-4, with 8 bases lining up with TRBD1. Trimming removed 4 bases from V and 7 bases from J; junction bases left unmatched: 6. The CDR3 runs 14 residues. CDR1 is KGHSH and CDR2 is LQKENI in the germline V gene. CDR3 loop: CASSQETGENIQYF. CDR3 DNA sequence: TGTGCCAGCTCACAGGAGACAGGGGAGAACATTCAGTACTTC.

The chain employs TRBV5-4 and TRBJ1-4; 9 nucleotides match TRBD1. The germline gives CDR1 SGHNT, CDR2 YYREEE (reference sequence). V dropped 3 bases and J dropped 8; count of bases not matched to a gene: 8. This CDR3 region has 15 residues. CDR3 loop: CASSSRQGDFEKLFF. In DNA form, the CDR3 reads TGTGCCAGCAGCTCGCGACAGGGGGATTTCGAAAAACTGTTTTTT.

V gene TRBV5-6 combines with J gene TRBJ2-5; weak D call: TRBD2 (5 bases). Trimming left V 0 bases short and J 4 bases short, with 10 bases between. The CDR3 spans 14 residues. CDR1 and CDR2 (germline): SGHDT, YYEEEE. The DNA for the CDR3 is TGTGCCAGCAGCTTGGCATCGGCGGGAGAGACCCAGTACTTC. Amino acid sequence: CASSLASAGETQYF.

The chain combines TRBV29-1 with TRBJ2-7; D ambiguous. Germline values: CDR1 SQVTM, CDR2 ANQGSEA. The CDR3 is 11 amino acids. V lost 5 bases and J 3 bases, leaving 8 bases between the germline ends. The CDR3 region is CSVTESYEQYF. In DNA, the CDR3 is TGCAGCGTTACAGAGAGCTACGAGCAGTACTTC.

J is TRBJ1-4 and V is TRBV9; D is unclear. Germline CDR1 and CDR2: SGDLS and YYNGEE. Trimming stripped 0 bases from V and 5 bases from J, with 8 bases between. CDR3 length equals 14 residues. The CDR3 region is CASSVGATNEKLFF. In nucleotides, the CDR3 is TGTGCCAGCAGCGTAGGGGCGACGAATGAAAAACTGTTTTTT.